This entry concerns a single TCR beta chain. Its antigen is as yet unknown. With exhausted-like traits, TPEX cells were early memory CD8+ T cells that were CCR7+ PD-1+ TIGIT+. For every subset, the RNA was derived from duplicate vials of approximately 140,000 sorted CD8+ T cells. This entry belongs to a study of human CD8 memory T cell subsets. Findings and limits, study-wide: Both stem-like memory T cells and precursor exhausted T cells showed comparably high diversity, which set them apart from effector memory cells.

UMI-labeled 5' RACE was the method by which TCR beta libraries were made. From the 5' RACE reads, TCRdb lists one entry per CDR3 protein and no DNA. The listing records 7,200 or so distinct CDR3 sequences. The CDR3 covers 16 residues. Specimen: CD8+ T cells from PBMCs. The V gene is TRBV12-3 or TRBV12-4, the J gene TRBJ2-1; checking the TCRdb D call of TRBD2 is not possible without DNA. This sequence was found in a human donor in good health. The CDR3 region is CASSTRRTAAPNEQFF.